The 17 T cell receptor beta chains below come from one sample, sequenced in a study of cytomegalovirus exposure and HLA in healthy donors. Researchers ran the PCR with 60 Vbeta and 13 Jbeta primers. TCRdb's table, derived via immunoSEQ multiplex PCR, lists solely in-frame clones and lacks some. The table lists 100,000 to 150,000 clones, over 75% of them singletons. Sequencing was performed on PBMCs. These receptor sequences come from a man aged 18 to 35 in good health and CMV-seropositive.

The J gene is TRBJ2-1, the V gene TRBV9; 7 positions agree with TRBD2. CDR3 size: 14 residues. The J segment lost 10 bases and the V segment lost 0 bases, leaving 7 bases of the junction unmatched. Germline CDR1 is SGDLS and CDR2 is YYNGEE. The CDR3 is CASSVARMGGEQFF. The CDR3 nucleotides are TGTGCCAGCAGCGTAGCCCGGATGGGGGGGGAGCAGTTCTTC. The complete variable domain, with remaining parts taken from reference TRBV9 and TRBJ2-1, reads DSGVTQTPKHLITATGQRVTLRCSPRSGDLSVYWYQQSLDQGLQFLIQYYNGEERAKGNILERFSAQQFPDLHSELNLSSLELGDSALYFCASSVARMGGEQFFGPGTRLTVL.

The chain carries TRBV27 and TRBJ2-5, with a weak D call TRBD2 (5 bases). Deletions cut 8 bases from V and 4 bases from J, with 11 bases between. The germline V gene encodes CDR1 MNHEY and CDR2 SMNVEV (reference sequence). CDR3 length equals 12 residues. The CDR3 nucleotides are TGTGCCAGCGGAGCGGTTCGAGAGACCCAGTACTTC. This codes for CASGAVRETQYF.

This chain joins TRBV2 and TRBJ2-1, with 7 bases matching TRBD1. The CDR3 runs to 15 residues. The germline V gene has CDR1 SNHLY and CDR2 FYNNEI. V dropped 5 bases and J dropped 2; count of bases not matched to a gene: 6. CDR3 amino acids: CASSRYQGAYNEQFF. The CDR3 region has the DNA TGTGCCAGCAGTCGATATCAGGGGGCCTACAATGAGCAGTTCTTC. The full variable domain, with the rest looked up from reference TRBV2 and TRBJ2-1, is EPEVTQTPSHQVTQMGQEVILRCVPISNHLYFYWYRQILGQKVEFLVSFYNNEISEKSEIFDDQFSVERPDGSNFTLKIRSTKLEDSAMYFCASSRYQGAYNEQFFGPGTRLTVL.

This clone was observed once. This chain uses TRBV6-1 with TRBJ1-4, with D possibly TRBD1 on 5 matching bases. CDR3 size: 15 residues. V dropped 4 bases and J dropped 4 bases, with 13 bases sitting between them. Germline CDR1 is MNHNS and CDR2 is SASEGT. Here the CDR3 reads CASSVVGLGNEKLFF. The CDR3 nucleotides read TGTGCCAGCAGTGTTGTGGGGCTCGGTAATGAAAAACTGTTTTTT.

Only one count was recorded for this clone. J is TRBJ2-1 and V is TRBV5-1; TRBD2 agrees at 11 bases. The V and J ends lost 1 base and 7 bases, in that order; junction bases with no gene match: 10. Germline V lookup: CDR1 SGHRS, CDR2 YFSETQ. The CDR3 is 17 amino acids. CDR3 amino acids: CASSLTRGTSGRNEQFF. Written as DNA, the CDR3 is TGCGCCAGCAGCTTGACCAGGGGGACTAGCGGCCGGAATGAGCAGTTCTTC. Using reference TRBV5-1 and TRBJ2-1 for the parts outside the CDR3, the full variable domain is KAGVTQTPRYLIKTRGQQVTLSCSPISGHRSVSWYQQTPGQGLQFLFEYFSETQRNKGNFPGRFSGRQFSNSRSEMNVSTLELGDSALYLCASSLTRGTSGRNEQFFGPGTRLTVL.

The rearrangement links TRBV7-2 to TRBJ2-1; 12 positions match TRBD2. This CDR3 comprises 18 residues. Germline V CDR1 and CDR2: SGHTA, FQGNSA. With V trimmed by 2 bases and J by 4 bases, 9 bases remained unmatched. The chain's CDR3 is CASSLSWTSGAKYNEQFF. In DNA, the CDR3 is TGTGCCAGCAGCTTAAGCTGGACTAGCGGGGCGAAATACAATGAGCAGTTCTTC.

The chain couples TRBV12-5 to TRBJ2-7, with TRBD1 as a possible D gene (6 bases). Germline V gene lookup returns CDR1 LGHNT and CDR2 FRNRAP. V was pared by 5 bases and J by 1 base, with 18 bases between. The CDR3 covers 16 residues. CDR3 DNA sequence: TGTGCTAGTGGTCTGACAGGAGGAAGGATTTCCTACGAGCAGTACTTC. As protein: CASGLTGGRISYEQYF.

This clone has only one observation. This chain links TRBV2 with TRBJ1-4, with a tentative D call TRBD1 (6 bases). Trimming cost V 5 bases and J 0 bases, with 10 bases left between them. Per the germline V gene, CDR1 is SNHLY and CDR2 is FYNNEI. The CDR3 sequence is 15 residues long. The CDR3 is CASSLDSSTNEKLFF. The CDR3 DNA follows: TGTGCCAGCAGTTTGGACAGCTCAACTAATGAAAAACTGTTTTTT.

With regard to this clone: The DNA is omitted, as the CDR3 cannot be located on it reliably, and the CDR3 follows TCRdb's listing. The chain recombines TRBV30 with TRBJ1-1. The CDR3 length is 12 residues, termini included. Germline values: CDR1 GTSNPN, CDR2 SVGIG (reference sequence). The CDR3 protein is CAWNSLEREAFF.

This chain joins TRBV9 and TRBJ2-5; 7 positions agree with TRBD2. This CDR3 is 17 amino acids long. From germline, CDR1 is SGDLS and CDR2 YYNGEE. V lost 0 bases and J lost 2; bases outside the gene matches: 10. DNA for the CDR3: TGTGCCAGCAGCGTAGGGGGTAGCGGGCTGGTTCAAGAGACCCAGTACTTC. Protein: CASSVGGSGLVQETQYF.

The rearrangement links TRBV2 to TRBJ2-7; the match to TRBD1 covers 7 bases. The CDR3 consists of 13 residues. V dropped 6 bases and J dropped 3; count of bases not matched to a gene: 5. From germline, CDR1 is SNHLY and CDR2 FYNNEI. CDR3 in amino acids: CASSGTESYEQYF. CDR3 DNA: TGTGCCAGCAGCGGGACAGAGAGCTACGAGCAGTACTTC.

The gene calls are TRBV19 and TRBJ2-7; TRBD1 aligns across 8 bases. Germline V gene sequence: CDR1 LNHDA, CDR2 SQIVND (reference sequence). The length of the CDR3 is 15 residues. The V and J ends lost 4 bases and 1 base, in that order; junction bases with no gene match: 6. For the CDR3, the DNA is TGTGCCAGTAGTACCTCCCGGACAGGGTCCTACGAGCAGTACTTC. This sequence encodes CASSTSRTGSYEQYF.

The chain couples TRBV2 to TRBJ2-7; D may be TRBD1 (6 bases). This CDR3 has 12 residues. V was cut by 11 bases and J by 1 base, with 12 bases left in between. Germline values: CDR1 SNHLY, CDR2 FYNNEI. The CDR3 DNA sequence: TGTGCCGGCCGCCAGGGGTCCTACGAGCAGTACTTC. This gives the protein CAGRQGSYEQYF.

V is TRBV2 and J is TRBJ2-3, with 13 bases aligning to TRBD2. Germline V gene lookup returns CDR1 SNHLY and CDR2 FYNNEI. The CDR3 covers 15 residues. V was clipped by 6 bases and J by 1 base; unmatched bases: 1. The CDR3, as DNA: TGTGCCAGCAGGGGGACTAGCGGGGGCACAGATACGCAGTATTTT. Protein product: CASRGTSGGTDTQYF.

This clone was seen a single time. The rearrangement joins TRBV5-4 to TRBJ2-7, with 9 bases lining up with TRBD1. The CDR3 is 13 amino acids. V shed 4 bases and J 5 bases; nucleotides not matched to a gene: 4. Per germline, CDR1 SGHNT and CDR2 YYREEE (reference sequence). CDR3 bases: TGTGCCAGCAGCCGACAGGGGGTGAACGAGCAGTACTTC. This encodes CASSRQGVNEQYF.

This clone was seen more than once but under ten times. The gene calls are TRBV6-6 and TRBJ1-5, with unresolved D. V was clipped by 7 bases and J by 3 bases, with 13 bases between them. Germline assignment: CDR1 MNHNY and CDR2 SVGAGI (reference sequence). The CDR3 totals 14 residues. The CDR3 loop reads CASNPQEVNQPQHF. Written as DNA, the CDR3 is TGTGCCAGCAACCCCCAGGAGGTCAATCAGCCCCAGCATTTT.

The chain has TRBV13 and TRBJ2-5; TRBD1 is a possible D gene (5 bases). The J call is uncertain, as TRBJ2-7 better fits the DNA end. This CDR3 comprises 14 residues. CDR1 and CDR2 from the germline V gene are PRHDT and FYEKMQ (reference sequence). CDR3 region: CASSLFQGSYEQYF. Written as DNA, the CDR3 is TGTGCCAGCAGCTTATTTCAGGGCTCCTACGAGCAGTACTTC.